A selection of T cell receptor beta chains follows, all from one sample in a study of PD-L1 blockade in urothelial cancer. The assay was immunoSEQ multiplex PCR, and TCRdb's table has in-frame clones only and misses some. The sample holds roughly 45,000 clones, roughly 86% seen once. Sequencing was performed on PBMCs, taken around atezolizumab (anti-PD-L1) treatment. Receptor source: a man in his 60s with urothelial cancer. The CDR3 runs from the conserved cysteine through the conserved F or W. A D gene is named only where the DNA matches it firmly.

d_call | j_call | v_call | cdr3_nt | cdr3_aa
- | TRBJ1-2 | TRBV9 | TGTGCCAGCAGCTCCCGGTCTTTTAACTATGGCTACACCTTC | CASSSRSFNYGYTF
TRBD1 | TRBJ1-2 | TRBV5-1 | TGCGCCAGCAGCTTGCGGGCAGGGGGGAATCCTAACTATGGCTACACCTTC | CASSLRAGGNPNYGYTF
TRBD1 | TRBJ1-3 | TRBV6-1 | TGTGCCACCTCGTCGGGACAGGGAAACACCATATATTTT | CATSSGQGNTIYF
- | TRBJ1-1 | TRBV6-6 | TGTGCCAGCAGTTACCAGGGCGGCGACACTGAAGCTTTCTTT | CASSYQGGDTEAFF
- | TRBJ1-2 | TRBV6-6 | TGTGCCAGCAGTTACTCTGGGCAGACATTGAGCTACACCTTC | CASSYSGQTLSYTF
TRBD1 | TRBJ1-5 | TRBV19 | TGTGCCAGTAGTGAGATGACAGGGAGCTATCAGCCCCAGCATTTT | CASSEMTGSYQPQHF
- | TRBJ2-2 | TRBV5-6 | TGTGCCAGCAGCTTGTCGGTGACCGGGGAGCTGTTTTTT | CASSLSVTGELFF
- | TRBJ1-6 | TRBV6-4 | TGTGCCAGCAGCCCGGAGATTTATAATTCACCCCTCCACTTT | CASSPEIYNSPLHF
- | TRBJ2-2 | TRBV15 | TGTGCCACCAGCAGAGTTACGGGAGCGAACACCGGGGAGCTGTTTTTT | CATSRVTGANTGELFF
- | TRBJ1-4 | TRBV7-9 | TGTGCCAGCAGTTGGGGGGGCGAGGGTGAAAAACTGTTTTTT | CASSWGGEGEKLFF
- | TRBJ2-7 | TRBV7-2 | TGTGCCAGCAGCGAAACGGGCTACGAGCAGTACTTC | CASSETGYEQYF
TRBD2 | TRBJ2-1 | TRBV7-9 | TGTGCCAGCAGCTTAGCGGCCAGCGGGGGGAACTACAATGAGCAGTTCTTC | CASSLAASGGNYNEQFF
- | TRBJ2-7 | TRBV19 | TGTGCCAGTAGTATCAATTGGGGCTCTCTCGAGCAGTACTTC | CASSINWGSLEQYF
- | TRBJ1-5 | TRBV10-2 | TGCGCCAGCAGCCTCGGGGGGCAGCAGCCCCAGCATTTT | CASSLGGQQPQHF
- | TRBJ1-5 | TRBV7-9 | TGTGCCAGCAGCTTTAGTACAGGTAATCAGCCCCAGCATTTT | CASSFSTGNQPQHF
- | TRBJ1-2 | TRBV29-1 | TGCAGCGTTGAAGAGAATCCGGGCTATGGCTACACCTTC | CSVEENPGYGYTF
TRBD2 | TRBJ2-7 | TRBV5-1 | TGCGCCAGCAGCTTGGTAGCAGCGGGACTATACGAGCAGTACTTC | CASSLVAAGLYEQYF
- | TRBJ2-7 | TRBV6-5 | TGTGCCAGCAGCGTCGCCCAGGGGCCCTACGAGCAGTACTTC | CASSVAQGPYEQYF
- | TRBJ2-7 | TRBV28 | TGTGCCAGCAGCTCGGCAGGCCTCGACGAGCAGTACTTC | CASSSAGLDEQYF